The clone carrying this TCR beta chain was picked up a small number of times. The target antigen is unknown. Then a second PCR, running roughly 7 to 11 cycles, was carried out with a sample-barcoded 5' primer and a J-beta primer mix. Each sample provided no less than 2.5 million CDR3-containing paired-end reads. MiXCR, applied by TCRdb to the 5' RACE reads, yields one record per CDR3 protein. The sample holds 700,000 or so distinct CDR3 sequences, 22% seen once. The sample belongs to a study of blood T cells in healthy people across ages. Trimming pared 1 base from V and 4 bases from J, leaving 7 bases between. Germline V gene lookup returns CDR1 SQVTM and CDR2 ANQGSEA. CDR3 length: 12 residues. General study results and limits: Correlation between TCR beta diversity and naive T cell percentage was strong. When set beside aged donors, long-lived donors presented more naive CD4+ cells and higher diversity.

The J gene is TRBJ2-5, the V gene TRBV29-1; D not resolved. The sequence came from a man aged 65-85 years in good health. Input material: blood. The CDR3 coding sequence is TGCAGCGTTGAAGGTCAGACAGAGACCCAGTACTTC. Translation gives CSVEGQTETQYF.